Shown below are 2 T cell receptor beta chains from a single sample sequenced in a study of cytomegalovirus exposure and HLA in healthy donors. Primers: 60 Vbeta forward and 13 Jbeta reverse. Assay: immunoSEQ multiplex PCR; the TCRdb copy retains only in-frame clones and omits some. The sample has some 90,000 clones, around 70% seen once. The sample comprised PBMCs. The receptors originated from a man aged 55 to 70 in good health and CMV-seronegative.

This clone was seen once. This rearrangement joins TRBV6-5 to TRBJ2-1, with 9 bases fitting TRBD2. Germline V lookup: CDR1 MNHEY, CDR2 SVGAGI. V lost 5 bases, J lost 5 bases, and 4 bases stayed unmatched. The CDR3 is 14 residues long. As DNA, the CDR3 is TGTGCCAGCAGTAGGTCTAGCGGGGACAATGAGCAGTTCTTC. Encoded protein: CASSRSSGDNEQFF.

The V gene is TRBV21-1, the J gene TRBJ1-5; TRBD1 reflects the table's D call only, with no check against the DNA. TRBV21-1 is given as a pseudogene. The CDR3 sequence is 16 residues long. The CDR3 sequence: CASTRRWGTVDQPQHF. The CDR3 nucleotides read TGTGCCAGCACCCGAAGGTGGGGGACAGTTGATCAGCCCCAGCATTTT.